This TCR beta chain was obtained from a study of cytomegalovirus exposure and HLA in healthy donors. At the level of the study: The study placed around 80% of its approximately 360 genotyped donors in the Caucasian-associated ancestry cluster.

Use of 60 Vbeta and 13 Jbeta primers characterized the PCR. The repertoire was sequenced with immunoSEQ multiplex PCR; TCRdb's copy has only in-frame clones and lacks some. The sample shows around 180,000 clones, 82% of them seen only once. Concerning this clone itself: Its antigen is undetermined.

General study results and limits: An analysis that was carried out later associated approximately 17,000 TCR beta sequences with HLA alleles at 0.05 false discovery rate. TCR beta V segments were, for the most part, productive about 87% or about 30% of the time in an earlier analysis. CMV serostatus was the only recorded immune exposure for donors.

The receptor was derived from a woman in her fifties or sixties in good health and CMV-seronegative. Sequencing input: PBMCs.

CDR3: CASSERGRVHEQYF. CDR3 sequence (DNA): TGTGCCAGCAGTGAAAGGGGGAGGGTTCACGAGCAGTACTTC. The chain couples TRBV2 to TRBJ2-5, with D maybe TRBD2 (7 bases). The J call could be wrong; TRBJ2-7 is a better fit for the DNA end. Looked up from germline, CDR1 is SNHLY and CDR2 is FYNNEI. The CDR3 spans 14 residues.